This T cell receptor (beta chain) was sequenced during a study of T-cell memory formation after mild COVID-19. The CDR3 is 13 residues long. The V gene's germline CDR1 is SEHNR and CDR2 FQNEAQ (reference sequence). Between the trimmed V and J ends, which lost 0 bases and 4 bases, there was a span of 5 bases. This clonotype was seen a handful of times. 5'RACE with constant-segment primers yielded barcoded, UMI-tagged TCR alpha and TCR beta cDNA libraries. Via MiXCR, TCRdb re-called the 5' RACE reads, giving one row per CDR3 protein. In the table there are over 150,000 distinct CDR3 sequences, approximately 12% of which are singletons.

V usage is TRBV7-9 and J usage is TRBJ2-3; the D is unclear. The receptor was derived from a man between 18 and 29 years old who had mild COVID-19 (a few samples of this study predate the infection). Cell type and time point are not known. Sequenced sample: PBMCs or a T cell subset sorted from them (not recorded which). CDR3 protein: CASSLARSDTQYF. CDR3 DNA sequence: TGTGCCAGCAGCTTAGCGCGGTCAGATACGCAGTATTTT.